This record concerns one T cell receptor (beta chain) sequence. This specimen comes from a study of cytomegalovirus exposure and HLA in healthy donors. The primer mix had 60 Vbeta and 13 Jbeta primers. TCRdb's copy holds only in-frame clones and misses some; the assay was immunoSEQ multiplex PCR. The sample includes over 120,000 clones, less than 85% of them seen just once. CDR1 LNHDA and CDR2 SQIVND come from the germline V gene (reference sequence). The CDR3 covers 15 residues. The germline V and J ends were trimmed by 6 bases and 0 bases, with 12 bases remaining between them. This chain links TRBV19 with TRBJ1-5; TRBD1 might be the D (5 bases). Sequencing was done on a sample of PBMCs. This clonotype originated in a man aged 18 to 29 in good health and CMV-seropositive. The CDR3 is CASRRTYDSNQPQHF. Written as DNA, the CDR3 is TGTGCCAGTAGGCGGACATACGATAGCAATCAGCCCCAGCATTTT.